Sequencing of this TCR beta chain was carried out in a study of shared clonotypes between healthy human individuals (dated by TCRdb to between 2020 and 2021). A note on the overall study: Three men and a couple of women, aged 18 to 49 years, made up the cohort. Between about 0.94 and 10 billion PBMCs per donor were obtained by leukapheresis. Libraries were prepared and TCR repertoires were sequenced by different laboratories using diverse techniques, in order to increase sequencing depth and limit assay-specific biases. The study deeply sequenced blood TCR repertoires of about 5 healthy adults to estimate repertoire size and the extent of clonotype sharing between individuals.

This clone was seen a handful of times. No antigen is known for it. Per-nucleotide qualities are absent, and no much larger clonotype sits a single base away. Using the deep immunoSEQ assay, TCR CDR3 regions were amplified from genomic DNA by multiplex PCR. Extracted genomic DNA from each cell subset was spread evenly across all wells of several immunoSEQ 96-well plates, with each plate serving as a replicate. For unsorted PBMC, 300 ng of genomic DNA, equivalent to approximately 30,000 T cell genomes, went into each replicate PCR. Unsorted PBMC genomic DNA was sequenced across ten immunoSEQ deep assay plates. Purified libraries were quantified with a Qubit 3.0 fluorometer, sized on a Bioanalyzer 2100, and re-quantified with the KAPA Library Quantification kit. Every immunoSEQ 96-well plate was sequenced on a dedicated single-read 150-cycle Illumina NextSeq 550 flow cell. The study's processing was this. The immunoSEQ output contained only junctional sequences without quality scores, so filtering could not match that applied to full-length reads. To assign V/J genes and CDR3, sequences were annotated using PyIR, a Python wrapper for IgBLAST v1.9, with IMGT germline references. Any read was removed if the V/J assignment was weak (E-value above 1e-6), the CDR3 was missing, or the read contained stop codons, out-of-frame junctions, or ambiguous translated residues. A V3J clonotype was defined by an identical inferred V gene, J gene, and CDR3 amino acid sequence. Percentage overlap between repertoires was calculated by dividing the number of shared unique clonotypes by the size of the smaller repertoire. Richness of each repertoire was evaluated using RTK rarefaction, the Chao1 estimator, and Recon v2.1 estimates of unobserved clonotypes. TCRdb limited this immuneACCESS table to in-frame rearrangements with V and J called. A share of clones is missing; checked studies link under half to unresolved V genes, and the rest is unexplained. The V and J calls and clone size come from that table; D and trimming were worked out from the DNA. A total of 550,000 to 600,000 clones appear in this sample, roughly 72% of them only once. About 12% of the sample is taken by the ten largest.

Healthy HIV-negative adults with no recently reported acute infections or vaccinations were included as donors. Every donor was a Caucasian adult residing in Nashville, Tennessee, USA. In the unsorted samples, 85 million to 100 million PBMCs were counted, and genomic DNA was extracted using the QIAamp DNA Blood Mini kit. After blood collection by leukapheresis, PBMCs were isolated using Ficoll-Histopaque density gradient centrifugation and then cryopreserved in the vapor phase of liquid nitrogen. Points the paper makes about the study in general: Pairwise subsampling indicated that sequencing depth was expected to affect the degree of clonotype sharing among donors. The genetic and exposure-history diversity represented was limited by the small number of donors. Sampling was restricted to blood, and TCR repertoires in tissues likely differ from the TCR repertoires found in blood.

The junction carries 7 bases between V and J, which are trimmed by 4 bases and 0 bases respectively. According to the germline V gene, CDR1 reads KGHSH and CDR2 reads LQKENI. The CDR3 runs 14 residues from the cysteine to the phenylalanine. Just the 42-base CDR3 DNA is kept, in frame starting at base 1. Material for sequencing was PBMCs. The rearrangement combines TRBV18 with TRBJ1-5, with no confidently assigned D gene. This clonotype was sampled from a woman in her 40s in good health. Some clones in this sample may be carry-over from other donors' samples. The CDR3 corresponds to CASSQSYSNQPQHF. The DNA sequence is as follows: TGTGCCAGCTCACAGAGTTATAGCAATCAGCCCCAGCATTTT.